A single sample is the source of the 2 T cell receptor beta chains below, sequenced in a study of cytomegalovirus exposure and HLA in healthy donors. Only in-frame clones appear in the TCRdb table, and some are missing; sequencing was by immunoSEQ multiplex PCR. The sample carries about 130,000 clones, roughly 86% recorded once. Input material: PBMCs. Receptors were obtained from a man aged 30 to 39 in good health and CMV-seronegative.

This rearrangement joins TRBV19 to TRBJ1-4, with D perhaps TRBD1 (5 bases). The CDR3 contains 17 residues. Germline-derived CDR1 and CDR2 are LNHDA and SQIVND (reference sequence). Trimming removed 5 bases at V and 8 bases at J, with 24 bases between. CDR3 in DNA: TGTGCCAGTAGTCAATCCTACCTGGGCAGGGCCATGGAAAAACTGTTTTTT. Translating gives CASSQSYLGRAMEKLFF.

The V gene is TRBV27, the J gene TRBJ2-1; the match to TRBD2 covers 8 bases. Germline CDR1 and CDR2: MNHEY and SMNVEV (reference sequence). The CDR3 covers 16 residues. The V and J ends lost 7 bases and 5 bases, in that order; junction bases with no gene match: 13. As DNA, the CDR3 is TGTGCCAGCACCTCGGCGGCGGGGGGCCTCGACAATGAGCAGTTCTTC. It is translated as CASTSAAGGLDNEQFF.